The source of this T cell receptor beta chain is a study of blood T cell repertoires in COVID-19. V was clipped by 4 bases and J by 4 bases; unmatched bases: 10. This CDR3 has 17 residues. The germline gives CDR1 SEHNR, CDR2 FQNEAQ (reference sequence). Self-reported history from a screening survey and questionnaire set each donor's cohort. The repertoire was sequenced with immunoSEQ multiplex PCR; TCRdb's copy has only in-frame clones and lacks some. The sample has fewer than 350,000 clones, about 90% seen once. Source material: PBMCs or T cells enriched from blood (not recorded which). This clonotype originated in a woman between 25 and 40 years old with acute COVID-19. This chain uses TRBV7-9 with TRBJ2-7; 13 bases are shared with TRBD2. Here the CDR3 reads CASSSRSTSGRQYEQYF. CDR3 sequence (DNA): TGTGCCAGCAGCTCCAGGTCGACTAGCGGGAGGCAATACGAGCAGTACTTC.